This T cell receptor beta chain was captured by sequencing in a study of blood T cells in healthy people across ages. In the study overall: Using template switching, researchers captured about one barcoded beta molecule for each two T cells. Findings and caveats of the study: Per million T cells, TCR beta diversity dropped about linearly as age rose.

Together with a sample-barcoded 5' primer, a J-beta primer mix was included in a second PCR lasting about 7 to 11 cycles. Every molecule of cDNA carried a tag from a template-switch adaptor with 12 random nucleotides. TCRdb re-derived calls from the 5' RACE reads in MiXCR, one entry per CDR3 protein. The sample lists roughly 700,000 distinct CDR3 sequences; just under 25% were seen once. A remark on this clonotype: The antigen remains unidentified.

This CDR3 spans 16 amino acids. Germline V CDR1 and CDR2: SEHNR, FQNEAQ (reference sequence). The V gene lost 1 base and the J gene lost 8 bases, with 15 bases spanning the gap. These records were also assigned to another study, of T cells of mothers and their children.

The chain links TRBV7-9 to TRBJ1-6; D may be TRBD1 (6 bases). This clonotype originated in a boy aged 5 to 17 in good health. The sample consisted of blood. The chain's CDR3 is CASSLVGGAWDSPLHF. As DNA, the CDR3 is TGTGCCAGCAGCTTAGTTGGGGGCGCGTGGGATTCACCCCTCCACTTT.